The rows below give T cell receptor beta chains drawn from one sample of a study of CD8 T cells in ankylosing spondylitis. TCRdb analysed the 5' RACE reads with MiXCR anew, one entry per CDR3 protein. The sample consists of a few hundred thousand distinct CDR3 sequences, about 20% of them appearing once. Sample: blood, either unsorted or a sorted T cell fraction (not recorded which). These receptors all stem from a male donor with ankylosing spondylitis. CDR3s include the opening cysteine and the closing phenylalanine or tryptophan. A D gene is named only where the DNA matches it firmly. Clone size appears in some rows only: once, few, many, or a class for an expanded clone.

v_call	d_call	clone_size	j_call	cdr3_nt	cdr3_aa
TRBV12-3/TRBV12-4	-	many	TRBJ1-5	TGTGCCAGCAACGCTTATAGCAATCAGCCCCAGCATTTT	CASNAYSNQPQHF
TRBV4-3	TRBD2	-	TRBJ2-3	TGCGCCAGCAGCCAAGATCTCGGGCTAGCGGGTAGCACAGATACGCAGTATTTT	CASSQDLGLAGSTDTQYF
TRBV29-1	-	-	TRBJ2-7	TGCAGCGTCCGGCGGACGGTCTCCTACGAGCAGTACTTC	CSVRRTVSYEQYF
TRBV6-2/TRBV6-3	TRBD2	few	TRBJ2-3	TGTGCCAGCAGTTACCTAGCGGGAGGTGGCGATACGCAGTATTTT	CASSYLAGGGDTQYF
TRBV20-1	-	few	TRBJ1-6	TGCAGTGCTCCGACAGGCCTCCGTTGGGATTCACCCCTCCACTTT	CSAPTGLRWDSPLHF
TRBV19	-	many	TRBJ1-5	TGTGCCAGTAGTACCCTTTCTGGCAATCAGCCCCAGCATTTT	CASSTLSGNQPQHF
TRBV9	TRBD2	many	TRBJ2-1	TGTGCCAGCAGCCGGACTAGCGGGAGCAGGTACAATGAGCAGTTCTTC	CASSRTSGSRYNEQFF
TRBV12-3/TRBV12-4	-	-	TRBJ1-5	TGTGCCAGCAGTTCGACAGGTTCCCGCGGGTCTAATCAGCCCCAGCATTTT	CASSSTGSRGSNQPQHF
TRBV18	-	-	TRBJ2-7	TGTGCCAGCTCAGGCAGCGGCGTCTACGAGCAGTACTTC	CASSGSGVYEQYF
TRBV6-5	-	few	TRBJ1-3	TGTGCCAGCAGTTACTCGGGGGCTTGGGGAAACACCATATATTTT	CASSYSGAWGNTIYF
TRBV11-2	-	-	TRBJ2-2	TGTGCCAGCAGCTTAGCATTAGGGCCCGACGGGGAGCTGTTTTTT	CASSLALGPDGELFF
TRBV29-1	TRBD2	-	TRBJ2-2	TGCAGCGTTGGTGGGACTAGCGGGGCCGGGGAGCTGTTTTTT	CSVGGTSGAGELFF
TRBV7-9	-	few	TRBJ1-2	TGTGCCAGCAGCTTAAGGGCTCAGGTGAAGGACTATGGCTACACCTTC	CASSLRAQVKDYGYTF
TRBV12-3/TRBV12-4	-	few	TRBJ1-2	TGTGCCAGCAGTTTAGTTGGGGGAACCGGCTACACCTTC	CASSLVGGTGYTF
TRBV28	-	-	TRBJ2-7	TGTGCCAGCAGTTTGTACAGGGACACCTACGAGCAGTACTTC	CASSLYRDTYEQYF
TRBV2	TRBD1	-	TRBJ1-6	TGTGCCAGCAGGACAGGGGGGAGGTTTCCCCTCCACTTT	CASRTGGRFPLHF
TRBV20-1	TRBD2	-	TRBJ2-7	TGCAGTGCTAGAGCGATAGCGGGAGGTAACTACGAGCAGTACTTC	CSARAIAGGNYEQYF
TRBV29-1	TRBD2	-	TRBJ2-3	TGCAGCGTTGCGCGGGGTAGTGGGGGGGACGATACGCAGTATTTT	CSVARGSGGDDTQYF
TRBV12-3/TRBV12-4	TRBD1	many	TRBJ1-1	TGTGCCAGCAGTCCCCGGACAGGGGTCGGAGCTGAAGCTTTCTTT	CASSPRTGVGAEAFF
TRBV7-2	-	few	TRBJ2-7	TGTGCCAGCAGCGACCGGCGGGACAGCTACGAGCAGTACTTC	CASSDRRDSYEQYF
TRBV27	-	few	TRBJ1-2	TGTGCCAGCAGATCCGGGGGCAAGGACTATGGCTACACCTTC	CASRSGGKDYGYTF
TRBV28	-	-	TRBJ2-1	TGTGCCAGCCGTCCGATAGGAGGGTTCTACAATGAGCAGTTCTTC	CASRPIGGFYNEQFF
TRBV9	-	-	TRBJ2-3	TGTGCCAGCAGCGCACCAGGGAGTGGCGCAGATACGCAGTATTTT	CASSAPGSGADTQYF
TRBV15	-	few	TRBJ1-4	TGTGCCACCAGCAGAGATCGGCGGGCCCATAATGAAAAACTGTTTTTT	CATSRDRRAHNEKLFF
TRBV10-3	-	-	TRBJ2-1	TGTGCCATCAGCCCAACTAGCTCGAGCTCCTACAATGAGCAGTTCTTC	CAISPTSSSSYNEQFF
TRBV4-3	TRBD1	few	TRBJ2-1	TGCGCCAGCAGCCGCTGGACAGGGTACAATGAGCAGTTCTTC	CASSRWTGYNEQFF
TRBV6-5	-	-	TRBJ2-7	TGTGCCAGCAGTTACGGAGGGGGGGACTACGAGCAGTACTTC	CASSYGGGDYEQYF